The 26 T cell receptor beta chains given below trace back to one sample, sequenced in a study of CD39 and CD103 CD8 tumor-infiltrating T cells. The protocol was immunoSEQ multiplex PCR, while the TCRdb copy is restricted to in-frame clones and leaves out a portion. The data contain approximately 300 clones, approximately 58% of them seen just once; the ten biggest clones take up around 29%. Sequences were obtained from CD39+ CD103+ CD8+ T cells sorted from the tumor. Subset described: CD103+CD39+ double-positive CD45RA- CD8 T cells. These receptors originate from a human donor with head and neck squamous cell carcinoma.

The chain carries TRBV6-5 and TRBJ1-2; D is uncertain. The CDR3 runs to 16 residues. Germline assignment: CDR1 MNHEY and CDR2 SVGAGI. V dropped 4 bases and J dropped 0 bases, with 15 bases sitting between them. The DNA for the CDR3 is TGTGCCAGCAGTTCCCCGAACAGCGTTGCTAACTATGGCTACACCTTC. Its translation: CASSSPNSVANYGYTF.

The J gene is TRBJ2-1, the V gene TRBV4-1, with 16 bases fitting TRBD2. Germline values: CDR1 MGHRA, CDR2 YSYEKL. J was trimmed by 2 bases and V by 3 bases; bases with no gene match: 7. The CDR3 length is 19 residues. In nucleotides, the CDR3 is TGCGCCAGCAGCCACGGGACTAGCGGGGGGGCCGGAACCTACAATGAGCAGTTCTTC. It translates to CASSHGTSGGAGTYNEQFF.

This clone showed up just a few times. V is TRBV19 and J is TRBJ2-4; the D is unclear. The germline V gene encodes CDR1 LNHDA and CDR2 SQIVND (reference sequence). V shed 1 base and J shed 0 bases, with 4 bases lying between them. The CDR3 consists of 14 residues. Here the CDR3 DNA reads TGTGCCAGTAGTATAGCCGCAGCCAAAAACATTCAGTACTTC. It is translated as CASSIAAAKNIQYF.

This clone occurred a few times. The chain recombines TRBV4-1 with TRBJ2-1, with unresolved D. The V gene lost 0 bases and the J gene lost 9 bases, with 6 bases spanning the gap. Per germline, CDR1 MGHRA and CDR2 YSYEKL. This CDR3 contains 12 residues. The CDR3 DNA follows: TGCGCCAGCAGCCAAGACGAGCTTGAGCAGTTCTTC. Its translation: CASSQDELEQFF.

The chain carries TRBV28 and TRBJ2-3; D unresolved. CDR1 and CDR2 (germline): MDHEN, SYDVKM. This CDR3 has 13 amino acids. V was shortened by 6 bases and J by 4 bases, with 11 bases between the two germline ends. DNA of the CDR3: TGTGCCAGCAGACCGATAGGGCCAGATACGCAGTATTTT. Encoded protein: CASRPIGPDTQYF.

The genes are TRBV2 and TRBJ2-7; 9 bases fit TRBD2. CDR1 is SNHLY, CDR2 FYNNEI, per germline. Trimming removed 8 bases from V and 3 bases from J; junction bases left unmatched: 11. The CDR3 loop spans 15 amino acids. The CDR3 here is CASRISGGLFYEQYF. In DNA form, the CDR3 reads TGTGCCAGCCGAATTAGCGGGGGCTTGTTCTACGAGCAGTACTTC.

The chain joins TRBV19 to TRBJ1-5; D not certain. This CDR3 is built from 14 residues. V shed 3 bases and J shed 6 bases, with 12 bases lying between them. Germline CDR1 is LNHDA and CDR2 is SQIVND (reference sequence). Written as DNA, the CDR3 is TGTGCCAGTAGTATCGCCGTGGAGGCTCAGCCCCAGCATTTT. This translates into CASSIAVEAQPQHF.

The chain is built from TRBV10-3 and TRBJ2-3; 7 nucleotides match TRBD1. This CDR3 is 13 amino acids long. Germline V gene sequence: CDR1 ENHRY, CDR2 SYGVKD. V gave up 10 bases and J gave up 3 bases; unmatched junction bases: 7. CDR3 bases: TGTGCCACAGCCGGGACAGCTACAGATACGCAGTATTTT. This encodes CATAGTATDTQYF.

This clone ranks as large. The rearrangement links TRBV10-2 to TRBJ1-1; D gene uncertain. There are 11 residues in the CDR3. Germline V gene sequence: CDR1 WSHSY, CDR2 SAAADI. The V and J ends lost 0 bases and 8 bases respectively, with 4 bases between them. The DNA of the CDR3 is TGCGCCAGCAGTGAGTCGACCGAAGCTTTCTTT. It codes for CASSESTEAFF.

The V call is TRBV7-6, the J call TRBJ1-2; no clear D. The V gene lost 1 base and the J gene lost 8 bases, with 20 bases spanning the gap. Germline-derived CDR1 and CDR2 are SGHVS and FNYEAQ. CDR3 length equals 16 residues. CDR3 loop: CASSLDSGYGVKGYTF. In DNA form, the CDR3 reads TGTGCCAGCAGCTTAGATTCTGGATATGGGGTCAAGGGCTACACCTTC.

This chain links TRBV4-1 with TRBJ2-7, with 7 bases aligning to TRBD1. This CDR3 region has 15 residues. V dropped 4 bases and J dropped 6; count of bases not matched to a gene: 12. Germline assignment: CDR1 MGHRA and CDR2 YSYEKL. For the CDR3, the DNA is TGCGCCAGCAGCCTTCCGACAGGGACCAGGAGCGAGCAGTACTTC. Its translation is CASSLPTGTRSEQYF.

V usage is TRBV28 and J usage is TRBJ1-6; a weak D match, TRBD1 (5 bases). This CDR3 is 12 amino acids long. V lost 5 bases and J lost 14, with 13 bases in between. Germline V lookup: CDR1 MDHEN, CDR2 SYDVKM. As DNA, the CDR3 is TGTGCCAGCAGTCCCCCCCGGGGGTCCCTCCACTTT. This sequence encodes CASSPPRGSLHF. The whole variable domain, filled in from reference TRBV28 and TRBJ1-6, reads DVKVTQSSRYLVKRTGEKVFLECVQDMDHENMFWYRQDPGLGLRLIYFSYDVKMKEKGDIPEGYSVSREKKERFSLILESASTNQTSMYLCASSPPRGSLHFGNGTRLTVT.

The chain carries TRBV30 and TRBJ2-2; tentatively, D is TRBD1 (5 bases). V was pared by 2 bases and J by 3 bases, with 13 bases between. The CDR3 runs 15 residues. Looked up from germline, CDR1 is GTSNPN and CDR2 is SVGIG (reference sequence). The CDR3 sequence is CAWSPGQIYTGELFF. CDR3 bases: TGTGCCTGGAGTCCCGGACAAATCTACACCGGGGAGCTGTTTTTT.

In this sample, this clone turned up a few times. V usage is TRBV15 and J usage is TRBJ1-5; D unresolved. The V gene lost 5 bases and the J gene lost 7 bases, with 21 bases spanning the gap. The V gene's germline CDR1 is LNHNV and CDR2 YYDKDF (reference sequence). This CDR3 contains 16 residues. The CDR3 DNA reads as TGTGCCACCAGCGTTACATTGGAAGGGCCAAACCAGCCCCAGCATTTT. This gives the protein CATSVTLEGPNQPQHF.

V gene TRBV6-4 combines with J gene TRBJ2-3; D is perhaps TRBD2 (5 bases). With 3 bases removed from V and 4 bases from J, the gap between germline ends came to 11 bases. CDR1 and CDR2 (germline): MRHNA, SNTAGT. This CDR3 is 14 amino acids long. The CDR3 protein is CASSEAEGADTQYF. CDR3 coding DNA: TGTGCCAGCAGTGAAGCTGAGGGCGCAGATACGCAGTATTTT.

By share, this clone ranks as large (0.1 to 1%). The chain links TRBV13 to TRBJ1-6; D unresolved. V lost 0 bases and J 7 bases, leaving 10 bases between the germline ends. The germline gives CDR1 PRHDT, CDR2 FYEKMQ (reference sequence). CDR3 size: 15 residues. Here the CDR3 DNA reads TGTGCCAGCAGCTTAGGTAACGGACTAAATTCACCCCTCCACTTT. Protein: CASSLGNGLNSPLHF.

A remark on this clone: A read error may produce the germline difference seen at one junction end. The V gene is TRBV7-7, the J gene TRBJ2-7; TRBD2 might be the D (5 bases). The CDR3 runs 13 residues. In germline, CDR1 is SSHAT, CDR2 FNYEAQ (reference sequence). CDR3 DNA: TGTGCTAGCAGCTTTGATCGGGGCTACGAGCAGTACTTC. Translating gives CASSFDRGYEQYF.

The chain links TRBV29-1 to TRBJ2-3; D is possibly TRBD2 (5 bases). Germline V gives CDR1 SQVTM, CDR2 ANQGSEA. V lost 2 bases, J lost 4 bases, and 10 bases lay in between. The CDR3 runs to 13 residues. The DNA for the CDR3 is TGCAGCGTTGAACTCGGGGTGGCAGATACGCAGTATTTT. Amino acid sequence: CSVELGVADTQYF.

The rearrangement links TRBV28 to TRBJ2-7; D is undetermined. The germline gives CDR1 MDHEN, CDR2 SYDVKM. This CDR3 has 13 amino acids. V was trimmed by 2 bases and J by 2 bases, leaving 7 bases between them. CDR3 sequence reads: CASSLQTAYEQYF. The CDR3 nucleotides read TGTGCCAGCAGTTTACAAACCGCCTACGAGCAGTACTTC.

The CDR3 is CASSFEGRELDEQYF. CDR3 in DNA: TGTGCCAGCAGCTTTGAGGGCAGGGAGCTCGACGAGCAGTACTTC. This chain links TRBV7-8 with TRBJ2-7; perhaps D is TRBD1 or TRBD2 (5 bases each). V dropped 3 bases and J dropped 5 bases, with 17 bases sitting between them. The CDR3 covers 15 residues. CDR1 SGHVS and CDR2 FQNEAQ come from the germline V gene.

The chain has TRBV5-7 and TRBJ1-2; maybe TRBD1 (5 bases). TRBV5-7 is an ORF for which the function is uncertain. The CDR3 sequence is 12 residues long. CDR3 amino acids: CPPSGRGYGYTF. The CDR3 DNA follows: TGTCCTCCGAGTGGTAGGGGCTATGGCTACACCTTC.

V is TRBV7-9 and J is TRBJ1-1, with TRBD1 as a possible D gene (6 bases). Germline CDR1 SEHNR, CDR2 FQNEAQ (reference sequence). The CDR3 length is 17 residues. Trimming took off 4 bases at V and 2 bases at J, with 20 bases between the two ends. As DNA, the CDR3 is TGTGCCAGCAGCTCTCCCACAGGGCATCGTAAAAACACTGAAGCTTTCTTT. Translating it yields CASSSPTGHRKNTEAFF.

Sample share makes this clone hyperexpanded (1% or more). The chain links TRBV19 to TRBJ2-1; TRBD1 matches at 7 bases. J lost 4 bases, V lost 5 bases, and 5 bases had no gene match. The CDR3 is 14 amino acids. Germline V gene lookup returns CDR1 LNHDA and CDR2 SQIVND (reference sequence). CDR3 nucleotide sequence: TGTGCCAGTAGTCCCGGGACAGAGTACAATGAGCAGTTCTTC. Its protein is CASSPGTEYNEQFF. Filled out from reference TRBV19 and TRBJ2-1, the complete variable domain reads DGGITQSPKYLFRKEGQNVTLSCEQNLNHDAMYWYRQDPGQGLRLIYYSQIVNDFQKGDIAEGYSVSREKKESFPLTVTSAQKNPTAFYLCASSPGTEYNEQFFGPGTRLTVL.

V is TRBV7-3 and J is TRBJ2-3; the match to TRBD2 covers 9 bases. Germline trimming cut 2 bases from V and 2 bases from J; bases unmatched to any gene: 5. The CDR3 spans 16 residues. The V gene's germline CDR1 is SGHTA and CDR2 FQGTGA. In nucleotides, the CDR3 is TGTGCCAGCAGCTTATACAGCGGGGGGTACACAGATACGCAGTATTTT. Protein sequence: CASSLYSGGYTDTQYF. Supplemented by reference TRBV7-3 and TRBJ2-3, the full variable domain reads GAGVSQTPSNKVTEKGKYVELRCDPISGHTALYWYRQSLGQGPEFLIYFQGTGAADDSGLPNDRFFAVRPEGSVSTLKIQRTERGDSAVYLCASSLYSGGYTDTQYFGPGTRLTVL.

By frequency in the sample, this clone is large (0.1 to 1%). This chain joins TRBV9 and TRBJ2-7; D unclear. Trimming removed 0 bases at V and 3 bases at J, with 7 bases between. The CDR3 is 13 residues long. Germline CDR1 and CDR2: SGDLS and YYNGEE. CDR3 sequence (DNA): TGTGCCAGCAGCGTAGATGGGGACTACGAGCAGTACTTC. Its translation is CASSVDGDYEQYF.

The chain employs TRBV30 and TRBJ2-5; no reliable D call. Germline CDR1 GTSNPN, CDR2 SVGIG (reference sequence). The CDR3 runs to 11 residues. Trimming removed 0 bases from V and 5 bases from J, with 4 bases in between. CDR3 sequence: CAWSVWETQYF. The CDR3 coding sequence is TGTGCCTGGAGTGTCTGGGAGACCCAGTACTTC. The whole variable domain, remainder taken from reference TRBV30 and TRBJ2-5, is SQTIHQWPATLVQPVGSPLSLECTVEGTSNPNLYWYRQAAGRGLQLLFYSVGIGQISSEVPQNLSASRPQDRQFILSSKKLLLSDSGFYLCAWSVWETQYFGPGTRLLVL.